Below, one T cell receptor beta chain is given with its context. Its antigen is currently unknown. The data originate from a study of shared clonotypes between healthy human individuals. As for the study in general: CD4 naive and CD4 memory each took three plates per donor, while CD8 naive took two and CD8 memory one.

Study-level results: Naive subsets generally exceeded memory subsets in estimated richness. It was only blood that was sampled, and tissue repertoires likely differ.

The CDR3 extends over 15 amino acids. The germline V and J ends were trimmed by 6 bases and 0 bases, with 10 bases remaining between them. Per the germline V gene, CDR1 is SGHRS and CDR2 is YFSETQ. Researchers ran the assay at a deep level. Here immunoSEQ multiplex PCR was the method, and the copy in TCRdb shows in-frame clones only, minus some. The sample holds fewer than 850,000 clones, 60% to 80% seen once. This TCR came from a woman younger than 45 in good health. The sample comprised memory CD4+ T cells sorted from blood. Stated subset: CD45RA-negative fraction. The chain recombines TRBV5-1 with TRBJ2-6, with D perhaps matching TRBD2 (5 bases). The CDR3 coding sequence is TGCGCCAGCACCCCGGGAAGCTCTGGGGCCAACGTCCTGACTTTC. It is translated as CASTPGSSGANVLTF.